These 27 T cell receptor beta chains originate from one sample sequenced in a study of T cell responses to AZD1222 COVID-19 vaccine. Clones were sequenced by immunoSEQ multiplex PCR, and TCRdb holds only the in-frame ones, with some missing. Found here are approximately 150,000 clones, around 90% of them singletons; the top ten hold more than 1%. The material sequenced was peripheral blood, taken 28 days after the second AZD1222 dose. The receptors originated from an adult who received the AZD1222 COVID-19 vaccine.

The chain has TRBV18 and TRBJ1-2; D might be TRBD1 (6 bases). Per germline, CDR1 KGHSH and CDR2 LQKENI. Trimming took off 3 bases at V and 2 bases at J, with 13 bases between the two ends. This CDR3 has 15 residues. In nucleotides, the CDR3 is TGTGCCAGCTCACCGCAGGGGACCCCCAACTATGGCTACACCTTC. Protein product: CASSPQGTPNYGYTF.

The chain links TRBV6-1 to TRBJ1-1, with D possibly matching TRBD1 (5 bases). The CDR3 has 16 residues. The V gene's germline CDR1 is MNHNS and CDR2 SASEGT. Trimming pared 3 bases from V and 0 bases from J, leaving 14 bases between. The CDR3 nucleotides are TGTGCCAGCAGTGACCACCTACAGGTTCTGAACACTGAAGCTTTCTTT. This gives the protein CASSDHLQVLNTEAFF.

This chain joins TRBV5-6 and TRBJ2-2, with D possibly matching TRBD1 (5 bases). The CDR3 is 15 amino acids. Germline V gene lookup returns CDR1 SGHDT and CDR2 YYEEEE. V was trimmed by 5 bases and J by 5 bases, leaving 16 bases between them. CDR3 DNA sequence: TGTGCCAGCAGGGAGCAAGGGGTAGAGACCGGGGAGCTGTTTTTT. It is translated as CASREQGVETGELFF.

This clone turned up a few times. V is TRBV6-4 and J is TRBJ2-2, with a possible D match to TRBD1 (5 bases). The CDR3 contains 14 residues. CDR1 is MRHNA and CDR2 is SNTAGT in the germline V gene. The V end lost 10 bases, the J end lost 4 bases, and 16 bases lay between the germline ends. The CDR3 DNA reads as TGTGCCACCCTAGGGGTCCAAGGCACCGGGGAGCTGTTTTTT. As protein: CATLGVQGTGELFF.

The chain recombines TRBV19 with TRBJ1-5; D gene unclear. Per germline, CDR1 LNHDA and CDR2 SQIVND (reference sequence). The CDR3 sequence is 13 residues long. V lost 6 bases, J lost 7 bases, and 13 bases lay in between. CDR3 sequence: CASSQGGRQPQHF. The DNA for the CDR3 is TGTGCCAGTAGCCAAGGCGGAAGGCAGCCCCAGCATTTT.

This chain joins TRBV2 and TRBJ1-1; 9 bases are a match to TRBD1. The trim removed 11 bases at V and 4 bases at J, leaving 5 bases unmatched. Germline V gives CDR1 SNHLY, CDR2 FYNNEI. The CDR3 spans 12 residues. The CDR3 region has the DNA TGTGCCGGGGGGGGACAGGGCACTGAAGCTTTCTTT. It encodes CAGGGQGTEAFF.

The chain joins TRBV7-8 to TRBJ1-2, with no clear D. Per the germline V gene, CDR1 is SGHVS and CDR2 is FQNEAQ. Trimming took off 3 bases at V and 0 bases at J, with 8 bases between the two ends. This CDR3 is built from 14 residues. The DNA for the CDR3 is TGTGCCAGCAGCTTGAGGACCTCTAACTATGGCTACACCTTC. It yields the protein CASSLRTSNYGYTF.

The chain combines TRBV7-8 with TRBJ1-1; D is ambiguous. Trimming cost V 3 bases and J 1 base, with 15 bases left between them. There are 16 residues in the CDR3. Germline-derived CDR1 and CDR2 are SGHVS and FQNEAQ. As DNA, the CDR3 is TGTGCCAGCAGCTTCCAGCGTCAGACTAGGAACACTGAAGCTTTCTTT. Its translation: CASSFQRQTRNTEAFF.

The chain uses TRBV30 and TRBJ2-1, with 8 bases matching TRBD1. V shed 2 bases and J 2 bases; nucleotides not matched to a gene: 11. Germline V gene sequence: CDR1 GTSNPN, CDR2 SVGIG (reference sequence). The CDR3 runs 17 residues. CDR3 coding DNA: TGTGCCTGGAGTATACCTCGTCCCAGGGGGCCCTACAATGAGCAGTTCTTC. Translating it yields CAWSIPRPRGPYNEQFF.

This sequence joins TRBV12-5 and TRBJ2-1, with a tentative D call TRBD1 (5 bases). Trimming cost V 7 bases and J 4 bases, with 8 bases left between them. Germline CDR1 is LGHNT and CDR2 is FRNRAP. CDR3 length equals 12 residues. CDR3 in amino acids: CASEPGYNEQFF. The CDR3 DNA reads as TGTGCTAGTGAACCAGGGTACAATGAGCAGTTCTTC.

CDR3 DNA sequence: TGTGCCAGCAGCGCTACAGGGGACGGCTACACCTTC. Amino acids: CASSATGDGYTF. The chain has TRBV9 and TRBJ1-2; 7 positions match TRBD1. Germline CDR1 is SGDLS and CDR2 is YYNGEE. The CDR3 sequence is 12 residues long. V shed 3 bases and J 8 bases; nucleotides not matched to a gene: 4.

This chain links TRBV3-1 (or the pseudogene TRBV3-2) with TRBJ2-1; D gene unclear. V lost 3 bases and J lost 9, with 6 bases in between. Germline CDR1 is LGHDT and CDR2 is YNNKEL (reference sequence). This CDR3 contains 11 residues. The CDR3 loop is CASSHGREQFF. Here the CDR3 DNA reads TGTGCCAGCAGCCACGGACGTGAGCAGTTCTTC.

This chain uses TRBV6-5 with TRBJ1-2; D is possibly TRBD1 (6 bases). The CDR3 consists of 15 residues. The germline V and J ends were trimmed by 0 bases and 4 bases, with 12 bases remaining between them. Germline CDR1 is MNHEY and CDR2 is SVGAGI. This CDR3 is CASSYSRQVSYGYTF. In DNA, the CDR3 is TGTGCCAGCAGTTACTCGAGACAGGTTAGCTATGGCTACACCTTC.

The CDR3 DNA reads TGCGCCAGCAGCCAAGATTGGGGGGGAGTTGCCTATAATTCACCCCTCCACTTT. Translation gives CASSQDWGGVAYNSPLHF. The J gene is TRBJ1-6, the V gene TRBV4-1; TRBD1 is a possible D gene (5 bases). Trimming took 0 bases from V and 2 from J, leaving 14 bases between them. This CDR3 has 18 residues. Germline CDR1 and CDR2: MGHRA and YSYEKL.

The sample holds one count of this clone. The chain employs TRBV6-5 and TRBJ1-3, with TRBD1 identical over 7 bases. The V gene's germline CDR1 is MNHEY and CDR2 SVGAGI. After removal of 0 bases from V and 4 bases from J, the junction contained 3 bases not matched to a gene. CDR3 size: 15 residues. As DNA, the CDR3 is TGTGCCAGCAGTTACTCAGGGGGCGAAGGAAACACCATATATTTT. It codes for CASSYSGGEGNTIYF.

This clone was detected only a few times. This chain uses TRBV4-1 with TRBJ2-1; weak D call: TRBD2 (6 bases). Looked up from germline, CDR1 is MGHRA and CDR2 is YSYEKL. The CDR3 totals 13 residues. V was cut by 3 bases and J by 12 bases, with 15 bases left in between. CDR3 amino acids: CASSQGHGTPQFF. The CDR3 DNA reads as TGCGCCAGCAGCCAGGGCCACGGGACTCCGCAGTTCTTC.

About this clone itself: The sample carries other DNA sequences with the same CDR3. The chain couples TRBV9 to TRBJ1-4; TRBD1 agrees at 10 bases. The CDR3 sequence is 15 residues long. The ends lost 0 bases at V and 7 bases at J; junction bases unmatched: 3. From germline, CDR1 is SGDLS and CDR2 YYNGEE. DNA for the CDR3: TGTGCCAGCAGCGTAGAGGGACAGGGGAGTGAAAAACTGTTTTTT. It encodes CASSVEGQGSEKLFF.

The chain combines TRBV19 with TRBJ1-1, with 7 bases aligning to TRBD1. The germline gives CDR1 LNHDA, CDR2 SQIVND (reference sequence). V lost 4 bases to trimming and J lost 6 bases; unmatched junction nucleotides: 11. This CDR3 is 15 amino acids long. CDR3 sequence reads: CASSRGDRVVAEAFF. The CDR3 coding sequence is TGTGCCAGTAGTAGAGGAGACAGGGTGGTCGCTGAAGCTTTCTTT.

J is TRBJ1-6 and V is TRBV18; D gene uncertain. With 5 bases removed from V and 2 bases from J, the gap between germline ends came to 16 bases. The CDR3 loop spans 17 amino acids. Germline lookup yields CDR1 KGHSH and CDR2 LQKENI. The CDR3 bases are TGTGCCAGCTCAAGGCGGGATGGGATGGCCTATAATTCACCCCTCCACTTT. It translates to CASSRRDGMAYNSPLHF.

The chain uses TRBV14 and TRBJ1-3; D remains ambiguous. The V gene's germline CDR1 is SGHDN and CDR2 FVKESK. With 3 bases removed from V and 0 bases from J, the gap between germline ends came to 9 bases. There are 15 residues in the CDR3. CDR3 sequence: CASSQVAVSGNTIYF. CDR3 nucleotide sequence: TGTGCCAGCAGCCAGGTCGCCGTCTCTGGAAACACCATATATTTT.

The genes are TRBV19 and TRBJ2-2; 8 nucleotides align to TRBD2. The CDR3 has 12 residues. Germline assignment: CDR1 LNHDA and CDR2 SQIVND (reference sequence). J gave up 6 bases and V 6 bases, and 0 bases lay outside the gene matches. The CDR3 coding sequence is TGTGCCAGTAGCGGGGGGGCCGGGGAGCTGTTTTTT. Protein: CASSGGAGELFF.

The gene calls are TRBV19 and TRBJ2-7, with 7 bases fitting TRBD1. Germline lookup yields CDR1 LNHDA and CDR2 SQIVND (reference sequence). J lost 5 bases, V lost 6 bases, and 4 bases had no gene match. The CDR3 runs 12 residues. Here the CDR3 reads CASSRQGDEQYF. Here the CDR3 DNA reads TGTGCCAGTAGCCGACAGGGCGACGAGCAGTACTTC.

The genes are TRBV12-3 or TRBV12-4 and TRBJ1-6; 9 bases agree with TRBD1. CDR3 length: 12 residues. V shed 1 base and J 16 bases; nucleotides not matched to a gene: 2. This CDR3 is CASSLGDRELHF. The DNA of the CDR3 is TGTGCCAGCAGTTTAGGGGACAGGGAACTCCACTTT.

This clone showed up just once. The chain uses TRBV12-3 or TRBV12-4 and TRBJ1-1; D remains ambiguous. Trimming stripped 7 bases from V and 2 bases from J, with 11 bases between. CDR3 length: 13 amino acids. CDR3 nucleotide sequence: TGTGCCAGCATAGCGCGGGGAAACACTGAAGCTTTCTTT. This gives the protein CASIARGNTEAFF.

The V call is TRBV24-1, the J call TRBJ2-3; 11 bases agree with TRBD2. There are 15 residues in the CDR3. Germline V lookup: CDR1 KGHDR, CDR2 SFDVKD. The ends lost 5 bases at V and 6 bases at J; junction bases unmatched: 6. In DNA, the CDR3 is TGTGCCACCAGTGCGGTAGCGGGGGGGCCGGATACGCAGTATTTT. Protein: CATSAVAGGPDTQYF.

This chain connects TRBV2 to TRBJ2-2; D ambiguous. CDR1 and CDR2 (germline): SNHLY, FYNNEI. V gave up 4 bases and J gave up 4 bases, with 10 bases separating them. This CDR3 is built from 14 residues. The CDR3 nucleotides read TGTGCCAGCAGTGCTTTTGCCCGCACCGGGGAGCTGTTTTTT. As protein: CASSAFARTGELFF.

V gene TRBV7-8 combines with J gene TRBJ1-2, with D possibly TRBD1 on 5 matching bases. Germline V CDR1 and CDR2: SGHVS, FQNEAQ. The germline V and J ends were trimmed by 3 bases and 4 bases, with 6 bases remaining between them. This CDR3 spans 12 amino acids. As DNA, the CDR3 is TGTGCCAGCAGCTTCCAGGGCTATGGCTACACCTTC. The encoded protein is CASSFQGYGYTF.